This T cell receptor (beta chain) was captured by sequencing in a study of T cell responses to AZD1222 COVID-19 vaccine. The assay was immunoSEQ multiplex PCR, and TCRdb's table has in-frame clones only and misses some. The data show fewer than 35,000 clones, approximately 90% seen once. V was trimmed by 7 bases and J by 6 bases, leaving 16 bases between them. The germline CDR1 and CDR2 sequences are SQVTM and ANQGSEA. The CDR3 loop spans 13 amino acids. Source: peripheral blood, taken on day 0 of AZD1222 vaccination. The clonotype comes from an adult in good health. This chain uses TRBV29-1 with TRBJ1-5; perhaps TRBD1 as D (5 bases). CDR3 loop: CSATNEGSQPQHF. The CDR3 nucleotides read TGCAGCGCTACTAACGAGGGGAGTCAGCCCCAGCATTTT. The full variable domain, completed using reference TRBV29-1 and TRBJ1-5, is SAVISQKPSRDICQRGTSLTIQCQVDSQVTMMFWYRQQPGQSLTLIATANQGSEATYESGFVIDKFPISRPNLTFSTLTVSNMSPEDSSIYLCSATNEGSQPQHFGDGTRLSIL.